The sample holds many counts of the clone carrying this TCR beta chain. The entry originates in a study of Graves' ophthalmopathy and Graves' hyperthyroidism. Amplifying from RNA transcripts, the study obtained TCR beta CDR3 regions. An opening RT-PCR round employed HTBI primers and preceded a second-round multiplex PCR. TCRdb independently ran MiXCR on the multiplex PCR reads; one entry per CDR3 protein. Here the sample spans 1 million to 1.3 million distinct CDR3 sequences, roughly 35% being singletons. CDR1 is DFQATT and CDR2 is SNEGSKA in the germline V gene (reference sequence). The V and J ends lost 5 bases and 5 bases, in that order; junction bases with no gene match: 4. The CDR3 runs to 12 residues.

This receptor was identified in an adult man with Graves' hyperthyroidism. Source material: peripheral blood or thyroid tissue (not recorded which). The V gene is TRBV20-1, the J gene TRBJ2-7; TRBD1 matches at 9 bases. The CDR3 sequence is CSASDRGHEQYF. The CDR3 DNA is TGCAGTGCTTCGGACAGGGGACACGAGCAGTACTTC.